This T cell receptor (beta chain) came from a study of CD8+CD57+ T cells in acquired aplastic anemia. Selection for sequencing was limited to patients who had shown CD8+CD57+ cell expansion by flow cytometry. V lost 0 bases, J lost 5 bases, and 9 bases stayed unmatched. Germline loops: CDR1 SGDLS, CDR2 YYNGEE. This CDR3 region has 17 residues. The use of genomic DNA as template underpinned the TCR beta VDJ and CDR3 profiling. TCRdb re-called the reads through MiXCR, storing one row per CDR3 protein. This table has roughly 290,000 distinct CDR3 sequences, 50% to 65% appearing once. The sequencing input was sorted CD4+, CD8+, or CD8+CD57+ T cells (not recorded which) from PBMCs. The gene calls are TRBV9 and TRBJ2-5; TRBD2 matches 11 bases. This TCR was recovered from a human donor with aplastic anemia. As DNA, the CDR3 is TGTGCCAGCAGCGTAGCGTTTAGCGGGAGGGACGGGGAGACCCAGTACTTC. Its translation is CASSVAFSGRDGETQYF.